The sequence of this T cell receptor beta chain was determined in a study of T cell responses to AZD1222 COVID-19 vaccine. The study, taken as a whole, reports: Seropositive AZD1222 recipients at baseline numbered only 6 or 7. Mostly white British, mostly female donors; authors suggested clonal diversity may be underestimated. The study reported that nearly half of spike-specific TCRs target unmutated variant regions.

Produced via immunoSEQ multiplex PCR; TCRdb's table is partial and in-frame only. The profile shows 150,000 to 200,000 clones, around 93% of them singletons. Concerning this clone itself: Its target is unknown.

This specimen consisted of peripheral blood, obtained on day 0 of AZD1222 vaccination. This receptor was obtained from an adult in good health.

The CDR3 region is CAISGTLSSYEQYF. CDR3 DNA sequence: TGTGCCATCAGTGGAACTTTAAGCTCCTACGAGCAGTACTTC. The gene calls are TRBV10-3 and TRBJ2-7; D is uncertain. Between the trimmed V and J ends, which lost 4 bases and 0 bases, there was a span of 10 bases. The CDR3 runs 14 residues. The germline CDR1 and CDR2 sequences are ENHRY and SYGVKD.